This T cell receptor beta chain stems from a study of neurological immune-mediated disorders. This clonotype was seen repeatedly, ten times or more. Its specificity is unknown. The V end lost 3 bases, the J end lost 3 bases, and 9 bases lay between the germline ends. CDR3 length: 13 amino acids. CDR1 DFQATT and CDR2 SNEGSKA come from the germline V gene (reference sequence). The cDNA was synthesized by means of template-switch 5'RACE, which was carried out with 10-nucleotide random UMIs. TCRdb recomputed calls from the 5' RACE reads with MiXCR, one row per CDR3 protein. The profile covers tens of thousands of distinct CDR3 sequences, with 20% to 25% appearing a single time and roughly 29% taken by the ten largest. Broader study findings: HTLV-1-associated myelopathy had the most TCR clonal expansion, while multiple sclerosis had the least, a level that fell below healthy controls.

This clonotype originated in a man in his fifties or sixties with HTLV-1-associated myelopathy (HAM/TSP). Material: CD4+ T cells from blood. J is TRBJ1-5 and V is TRBV20-1; D possibly corresponds to TRBD1 (6 bases). CDR3 sequence: CSASSGVNQPQHF. In DNA form, the CDR3 reads TGCAGTGCTAGCTCAGGGGTCAATCAGCCCCAGCATTTT.